This T cell receptor (beta chain) was recovered during a study of blood T cell repertoires in COVID-19. Clinical history as reported by participants underpinned cohort assignment. Recovery meant two consecutive negative NP/OP PCR tests, professional clearance, or resolved symptoms. Sequencing used immunoSEQ multiplex PCR; TCRdb keeps in-frame clones, though not all of them. The sample lists a few hundred thousand clones; 84% were seen once. The CDR3 extends over 14 amino acids. The V gene lost 0 bases and the J gene lost 5 bases, with 11 bases spanning the gap. Per germline, CDR1 SEHNR and CDR2 FQNEAQ (reference sequence).

V usage is TRBV7-9 and J usage is TRBJ2-7; D is possibly TRBD2 (6 bases). This receptor was taken from a woman between 35 and 50 years old who had recovered from COVID-19. Sequenced: PBMCs or T cells enriched from blood (not recorded which). CDR3 in DNA: TGTGCCAGCAGCTTAGCTTCCAGGGAGGACGAGCAGTACTTC. This codes for CASSLASREDEQYF.